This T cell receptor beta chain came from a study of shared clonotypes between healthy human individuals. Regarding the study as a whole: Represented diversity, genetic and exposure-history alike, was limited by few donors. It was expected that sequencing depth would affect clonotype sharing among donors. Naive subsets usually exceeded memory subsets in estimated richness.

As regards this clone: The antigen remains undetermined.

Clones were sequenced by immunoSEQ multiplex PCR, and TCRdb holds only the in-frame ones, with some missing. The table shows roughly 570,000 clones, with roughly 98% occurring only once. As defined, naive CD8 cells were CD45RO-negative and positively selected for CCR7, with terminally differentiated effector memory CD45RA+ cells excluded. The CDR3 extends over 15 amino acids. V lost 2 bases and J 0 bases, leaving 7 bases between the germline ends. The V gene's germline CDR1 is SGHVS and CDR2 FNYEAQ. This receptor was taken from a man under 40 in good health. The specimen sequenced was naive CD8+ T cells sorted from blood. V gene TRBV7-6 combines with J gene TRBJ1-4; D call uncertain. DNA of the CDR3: TGTGCCAGCAGCTTATACAGCACAACTAATGAAAAACTGTTTTTT. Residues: CASSLYSTTNEKLFF.